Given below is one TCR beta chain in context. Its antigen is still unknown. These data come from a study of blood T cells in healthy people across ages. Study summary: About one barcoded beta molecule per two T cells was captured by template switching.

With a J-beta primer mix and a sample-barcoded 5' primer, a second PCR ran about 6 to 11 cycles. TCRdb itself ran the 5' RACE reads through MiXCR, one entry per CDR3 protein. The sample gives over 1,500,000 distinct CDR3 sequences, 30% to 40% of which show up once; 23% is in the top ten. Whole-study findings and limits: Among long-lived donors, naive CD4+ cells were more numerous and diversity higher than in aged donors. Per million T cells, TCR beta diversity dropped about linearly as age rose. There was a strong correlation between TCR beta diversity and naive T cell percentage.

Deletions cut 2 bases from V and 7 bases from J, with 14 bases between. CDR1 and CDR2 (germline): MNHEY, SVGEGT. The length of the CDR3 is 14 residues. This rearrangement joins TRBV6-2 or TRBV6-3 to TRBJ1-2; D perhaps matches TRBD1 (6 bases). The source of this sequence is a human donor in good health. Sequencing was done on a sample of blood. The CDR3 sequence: CASSYVGAGVGYTF. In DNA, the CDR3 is TGTGCCAGCAGTTACGTCGGTGCAGGGGTTGGCTACACCTTC.